This TCR beta chain was sequenced for a study of blood T cell repertoires in COVID-19 (TCRdb year 2020). Notes on the research overall: Collaborator samples came from the United States, Italy and Spain and covered acute and convalescent phases of COVID-19. The prospective study material was composed of cDNA or gDNA derived from T cells, B-cell-depleted T cells, or PBMCs. The dataset comprised deeply sampled blood TCRbeta repertoires from subjects exposed to, actively infected with, or recovered from COVID-19. The repertoires were released in a freely available public database intended as a resource for research on the immune response to SARS-CoV-2. Samples were obtained from the ongoing ImmuneRACE study (first 160 participants) and from 1,000 to 1,500 subjects provided by 6 global collaborators. Nearly every sample came with metadata listing a de-identified subject ID, COVID-19 status, age in years and sex. Where available, HLA class I and class II types were taken from metadata supplied by the sample provider and were not determined by assay-based typing.

Collaborating institutions collected whole blood in K2EDTA tubes following their own protocols. Collaborator samples were shipped for TCRbeta analysis as frozen whole blood, isolated PBMCs, or DNA extracted from either sample type. Reading from cysteine to phenylalanine, the CDR3 counts 15 amino acids. Just CDR3 DNA is preserved here, 45 bases in frame from base 1. V is cut by 3 bases and J by 0 bases, and the space between the germline ends is 11 bases. As encoded in the germline V gene (reference sequence), CDR1 is MNHEY while CDR2 is SMNVEV. What the research found in general, with its limitations: Clinical and demographic metadata were provided uncurated, with the amount varying by source and participant.

TCRbeta CDR3 regions were amplified from genomic DNA using the immunoSEQ Assay, a bias-controlled multiplex PCR. From the authors' description of their analysis: The number of nucleated cells in each sample was estimated by amplification of reference gene primers within the assay. To quantify the absolute abundance of each unique TCRbeta CDR3 rearrangement, sequence reads were collapsed and filtered. Productive Simpson clonality was computed per sample as the square root of Simpson's diversity index over productive rearrangements. TCRdb's version of the immuneACCESS table is confined to in-frame rearrangements and falls short of the full clone set. An unresolved V gene accounts for under half of the shortfall where checked; the remainder is of unknown origin. D and trimming come from the DNA, and the V and J calls and clone size come from that table. A total of a few hundred thousand clones appear in this sample, more than 75% of them only once. The biggest ten clones account for roughly 2.5% of the sample.

This clone was seen a handful of times. It has no known antigen specificity. No base quality values were provided; no much bigger clone lies one nucleotide off. The TCR was taken from a woman in her 50s with acute or convalescent COVID-19. Input material: peripheral blood. The V and J segments used are TRBV27 and TRBJ1-1; the D gene is possibly TRBD1, with 5 bases matching. The nucleotides read TGTGCCAGCAGTTTCCGACAGTCGCTGAACACTGAAGCTTTCTTT. The resulting protein is CASSFRQSLNTEAFF.